These T cell receptor beta chains were read from a single sample in a study of blood T cell repertoires in COVID-19. TCRdb's table, derived via immunoSEQ multiplex PCR, lists solely in-frame clones and lacks some. The repertoire holds approximately 100,000 clones, with 65% to 90% as singletons. The sequencing sample was made of peripheral blood. The source is a man in his sixties with acute or convalescent COVID-19. CDR3s include the opening cysteine and the closing phenylalanine or tryptophan. A D gene is named only where the DNA matches it firmly. Not all rows give a size; the values are once, few, many and, for expanded clones, a class.

D gene | J gene | V gene | clone size | CDR3 DNA | CDR3 protein
TRBD1 | TRBJ2-2 | TRBV5-1 | . | TGCGCCAGCACCCATTCACCCACAGGGGCGAACACCGGGGAGCTGTTTTTT | CASTHSPTGANTGELFF
. | TRBJ1-5 | TRBV6-5 | . | TGTGCCACATCGGGAAGGGGGAGCAATCAGCCCCAGCATTTT | CATSGRGSNQPQHF
. | TRBJ2-7 | TRBV5-1 | . | TGCGCCAGCAGCTTGGATTTCCGCTACGAGCAGTACTTC | CASSLDFRYEQYF
. | TRBJ2-1 | TRBV11-2 | . | TGTGCCAGCGCCGGTAGTGGAAATCGAGGGGAGCAGTTCTTC | CASAGSGNRGEQFF
. | TRBJ2-5 | TRBV7-2 | few | TGTGCCAGCAGCTCTGATGGCGGGGTCCAAGAGACCCAGTACTTC | CASSSDGGVQETQYF
. | TRBJ2-7 | TRBV19 | . | TGTGCCAGTCGCCGGCGGGGTACGGGCGAGCAGTACTTC | CASRRRGTGEQYF
TRBD2 | TRBJ2-1 | TRBV5-1 | . | TGCGCCAGCAGCTTGAGCCTAGCGGGGGGACTTACTCTCAATGAGCAGTTCTTC | CASSLSLAGGLTLNEQFF
. | TRBJ1-1 | TRBV5-1 | . | TGCGCCAGCAGCTTGCGGGTAGTGAACACTGAAGCTTTCTTT | CASSLRVVNTEAFF
TRBD1 | TRBJ1-2 | TRBV19 | once | TGTGCCAGTACCGTCGACAGGGGCTATGGCTACACCTTC | CASTVDRGYGYTF
TRBD1 | TRBJ2-2 | TRBV6-6 | . | TGTGCCACCCGGGACAGGGGTGTAGCGAACACCGGGGAGCTGTTTTTT | CATRDRGVANTGELFF
TRBD2 | TRBJ2-7 | TRBV28 | . | TGTGCCAGCAGCGAACTAGCGGGGAGTACCTACGAGCAGTACTTC | CASSELAGSTYEQYF
TRBD1 | TRBJ2-2 | TRBV15 | . | TGTGCCACCAGCCCGGAGACAGGGAAGGTATCCGGGGAGCTGTTTTTT | CATSPETGKVSGELFF
TRBD2 | TRBJ2-1 | TRBV19 | few | TGTGCCAGTAGCATGTCGGGGGGGGTCAATGAGCAGTTCTTC | CASSMSGGVNEQFF
TRBD1 | TRBJ2-7 | TRBV7-8 | . | TGTGCCAGCAGCTTAGCGAACAGGGGGGTCTACGAGCAGTACTTC | CASSLANRGVYEQYF
. | TRBJ1-2 | TRBV6-5 | . | TGTGCCAGCAGTACTACGGACTACTATGGCTACACCTTC | CASSTTDYYGYTF
TRBD1 | TRBJ1-2 | TRBV27 | . | TGTGCCAGCAGTTTGGACAGGGGATATGGTGGCTACACCTTC | CASSLDRGYGGYTF
TRBD2 | TRBJ2-5 | TRBV6-6 | . | TGTGCCAGCAGGGAGGGAGGGGCGGGAGAGACCCAGTACTTC | CASREGGAGETQYF
. | TRBJ2-2 | TRBV27 | once | TGTGCCAGCAGTTTTCGTCGGTTCGGGGAGCTGTTTTTT | CASSFRRFGELFF